The 14 T cell receptor beta chains reported below all come from one sample, sequenced in a study of siplizumab effects on memory and regulatory T cells. Mixed lymphocyte reaction cells were cocultured at 37°C for about 6 days. These receptors have no identified antigens. Libraries were prepared by immunoSEQ multiplex PCR; TCRdb keeps only in-frame clonotypes and omits some of them. The sample carries about 13,000 clones, about two fifths recorded once. Sequenced material: CFSE-low (dividing) CD8+ T cells sorted from an allogeneic mixed lymphocyte reaction. The source of these receptors is a human donor in good health; the cells came from an allogeneic mixed lymphocyte reaction.

In its sample, this clone ranks as medium-sized (0.01 to 0.1%). The rearrangement links TRBV5-8 to TRBJ2-2; 9 bases agree with TRBD1. With V trimmed by 3 bases and J by 4 bases, 4 bases remained unmatched. CDR1 SGHTS and CDR2 YDEGEE come from the germline V gene. The CDR3 covers 15 residues. The CDR3 loop reads CASSSQTGGTGELFF. The DNA of the CDR3 is TGTGCCAGCAGCTCCCAGACAGGGGGCACCGGGGAGCTGTTTTTT.

This chain connects TRBV7-9 to TRBJ1-1; tentative D call: TRBD1 (6 bases). CDR1 and CDR2 (germline): SEHNR, FQNEAQ (reference sequence). V was clipped by 7 bases and J by 6 bases, with 15 bases between them. The CDR3 consists of 13 residues. CDR3 DNA: TGTGCCAGCAAAGGGCAGGGGTTCCCTGAAGCTTTCTTT. Translation gives CASKGQGFPEAFF.

The genes are TRBV6-4 and TRBJ1-5, with D uncertain. Trimming pared 4 bases from V and 9 bases from J, leaving 13 bases between. The CDR3 is 13 amino acids. Germline CDR1 is MRHNA and CDR2 is SNTAGT. The CDR3 loop reads CASSGVPAAPQHF. The CDR3 DNA reads as TGTGCCAGCAGTGGGGTCCCGGCGGCGCCCCAGCATTTT.

This clone was detected only a few times. The genes are TRBV4-2 and TRBJ2-2, with TRBD1 matching 10 bases. CDR3 size: 15 residues. After removal of 2 bases from V and 6 bases from J, the junction contained 3 bases not matched to a gene. Germline lookup yields CDR1 LGHNA and CDR2 YNFKEQ. CDR3 nucleotide sequence: TGTGCCAGCAGCCAAAGCGGGACAGGGGCCGGGGAGCTGTTTTTT. This gives the protein CASSQSGTGAGELFF.

This chain connects TRBV27 to TRBJ2-7, with a possible D match to TRBD2 (7 bases). CDR1 is MNHEY and CDR2 is SMNVEV in the germline V gene (reference sequence). Between the trimmed V and J ends, which lost 6 bases and 3 bases, there was a span of 21 bases. The CDR3 sequence is 16 residues long. CDR3 region: CASRETLGRGFYEQYF. The CDR3 DNA is TGTGCCAGCAGGGAGACCTTGGGGAGGGGGTTCTACGAGCAGTACTTC.

This clone was seen only a few times. The J gene is TRBJ2-1, the V gene TRBV9; a possible D gene is TRBD1 (5 bases). The CDR3 is made up of 15 amino acids. V was clipped by 0 bases and J by 3 bases, with 10 bases between them. Germline V gene sequence: CDR1 SGDLS, CDR2 YYNGEE. The CDR3 region is CASSVDKGFYNEQFF. CDR3 in DNA: TGTGCCAGCAGCGTAGATAAGGGGTTCTACAATGAGCAGTTCTTC.

This clone was counted only a few times. CDR3 sequence: CASSSPEEADTQYF. As DNA, the CDR3 is TGTGCCAGCAGTTCCCCGGAGGAGGCAGATACGCAGTATTTT. The V and J genes are TRBV6-6 and TRBJ2-3, with D maybe TRBD2 (5 bases). CDR1 and CDR2 from the germline V gene are MNHNY and SVGAGI (reference sequence). The CDR3 consists of 14 residues. Trimming removed 4 bases at V and 4 bases at J, with 12 bases between.

As for this clone: Since a much larger clone is just one base distant, this may be a read error. Other DNA sequences in the same sample also yield this CDR3. The chain couples TRBV27 to TRBJ2-1; D gene ambiguous. Trimming removed 1 base at V and 7 bases at J, with 5 bases between. CDR3 length: 12 residues. Germline lookup yields CDR1 MNHEY and CDR2 SMNVEV (reference sequence). CDR3: CASSLLGNEQFF. The CDR3 region has the DNA TGTGCCAGCAGTTTATTGGGGAATGAGCAGTTCTTC.

The rearrangement uses TRBV6-1 and TRBJ1-1; TRBD1 might be the D (6 bases). The CDR3 has 14 residues. Germline V CDR1 and CDR2: MNHNS, SASEGT. V lost 0 bases and J 4 bases, leaving 9 bases between the germline ends. CDR3 nucleotide sequence: TGTGCCAGCAGTGAAGCAGGGGGGCGCACTGAAGCTTTCTTT. This codes for CASSEAGGRTEAFF.

V and J are TRBV6-4 and TRBJ1-4, with D unclear. Germline V gives CDR1 MRHNA, CDR2 SNTAGT. The CDR3 loop spans 17 amino acids. Trimming pared 0 bases from V and 4 bases from J, leaving 15 bases between. CDR3 sequence (DNA): TGTGCCAGCAGTGACTCGAGGAGACGGACCAGTAATGAAAAACTGTTTTTT. Protein sequence: CASSDSRRRTSNEKLFF.

This chain connects TRBV7-9 to TRBJ2-7; TRBD2 matches at 8 bases. CDR1 and CDR2 from the germline V gene are SEHNR and FQNEAQ (reference sequence). Trimming at V came to 3 bases and at J to 3 bases, leaving 7 bases not matched to a gene. The CDR3 length is 15 residues. As DNA, the CDR3 is TGTGCCAGCAGCTTGGGGTTAGCGGGACACTACGAGCAGTACTTC. It yields the protein CASSLGLAGHYEQYF.

This clone is labeled medium-sized. V and J are TRBV29-1 and TRBJ1-2; TRBD1 might be the D (5 bases). This CDR3 has 12 residues. Germline V gene lookup returns CDR1 SQVTM and CDR2 ANQGSEA. The V end lost 7 bases, the J end lost 0 bases, and 9 bases lay between the germline ends. The CDR3, as DNA: TGCAGCGCCCAAGGGGCTAACTATGGCTACACCTTC. This sequence encodes CSAQGANYGYTF.

V gene TRBV30 combines with J gene TRBJ2-7; unclear D gene. Trimming cost V 2 bases and J 6 bases, with 14 bases left between them. This CDR3 has 13 amino acids. Germline assignment: CDR1 GTSNPN and CDR2 SVGIG (reference sequence). The CDR3 bases are TGTGCCTGGAGTAGAACCCACCCGGGCGAGCAGTACTTC. Translation: CAWSRTHPGEQYF.

The chain links TRBV9 to TRBJ2-7; the D is unclear. The CDR3 is 15 amino acids. The V end lost 5 bases, the J end lost 2 bases, and 17 bases lay between the germline ends. CDR1 and CDR2 (germline): SGDLS, YYNGEE. The chain's CDR3 is CASSSRIGPAYEQYF. CDR3 sequence (DNA): TGTGCCAGCAGTTCCCGGATTGGCCCGGCCTACGAGCAGTACTTC.